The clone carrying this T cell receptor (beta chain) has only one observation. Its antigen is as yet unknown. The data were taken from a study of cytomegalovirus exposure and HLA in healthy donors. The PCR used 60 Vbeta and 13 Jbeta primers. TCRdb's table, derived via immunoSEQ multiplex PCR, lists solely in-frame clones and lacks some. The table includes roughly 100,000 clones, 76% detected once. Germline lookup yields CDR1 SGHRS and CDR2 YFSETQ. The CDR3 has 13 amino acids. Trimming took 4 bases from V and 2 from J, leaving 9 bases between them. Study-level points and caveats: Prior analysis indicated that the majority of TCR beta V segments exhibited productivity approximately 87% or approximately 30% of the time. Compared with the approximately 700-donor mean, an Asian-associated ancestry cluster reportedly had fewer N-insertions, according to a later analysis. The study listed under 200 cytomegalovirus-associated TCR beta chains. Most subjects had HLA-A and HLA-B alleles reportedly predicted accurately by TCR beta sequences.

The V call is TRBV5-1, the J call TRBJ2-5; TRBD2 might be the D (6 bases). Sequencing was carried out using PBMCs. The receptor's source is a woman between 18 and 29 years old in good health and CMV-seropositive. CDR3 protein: CASSMRGQETQYF. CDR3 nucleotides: TGCGCCAGCAGCATGCGGGGACAAGAGACCCAGTACTTC.